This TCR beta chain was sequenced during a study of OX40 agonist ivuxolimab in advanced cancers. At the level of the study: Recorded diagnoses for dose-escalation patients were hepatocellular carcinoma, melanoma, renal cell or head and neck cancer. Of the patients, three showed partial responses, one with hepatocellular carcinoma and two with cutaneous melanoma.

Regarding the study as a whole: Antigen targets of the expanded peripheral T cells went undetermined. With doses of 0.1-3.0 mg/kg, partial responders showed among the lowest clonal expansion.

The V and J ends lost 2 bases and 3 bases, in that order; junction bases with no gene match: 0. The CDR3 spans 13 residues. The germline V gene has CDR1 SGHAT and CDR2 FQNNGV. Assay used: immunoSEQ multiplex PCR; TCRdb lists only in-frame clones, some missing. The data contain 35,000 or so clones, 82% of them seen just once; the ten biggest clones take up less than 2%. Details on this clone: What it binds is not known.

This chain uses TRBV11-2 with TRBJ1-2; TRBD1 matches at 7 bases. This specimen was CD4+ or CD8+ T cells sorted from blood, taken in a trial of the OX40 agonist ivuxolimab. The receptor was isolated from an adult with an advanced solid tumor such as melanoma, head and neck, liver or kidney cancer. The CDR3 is CASSLTGDYGYTF. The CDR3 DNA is TGTGCCAGCAGCTTAACAGGGGACTATGGCTACACCTTC.